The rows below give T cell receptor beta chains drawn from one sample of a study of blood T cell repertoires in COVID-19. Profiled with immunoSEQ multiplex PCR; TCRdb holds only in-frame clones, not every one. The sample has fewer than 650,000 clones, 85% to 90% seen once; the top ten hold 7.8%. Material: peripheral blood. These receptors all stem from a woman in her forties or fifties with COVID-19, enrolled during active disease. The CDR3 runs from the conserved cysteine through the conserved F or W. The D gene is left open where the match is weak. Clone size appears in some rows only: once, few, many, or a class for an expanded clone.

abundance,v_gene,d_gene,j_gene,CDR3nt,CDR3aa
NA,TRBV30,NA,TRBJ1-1,TGTGCCTGGAGATCGGACAGCAACACTGAAGCTTTCTTT,CAWRSDSNTEAFF
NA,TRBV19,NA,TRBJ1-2,TGTGCCAGTAGTAATGGAGGCTCCCGAGATGGCTACACCTTC,CASSNGGSRDGYTF
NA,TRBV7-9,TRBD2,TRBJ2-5,TGTGCCAGCAGCCTGGGGAGGGGACCCTACGTGGAGACCCAGTACTTC,CASSLGRGPYVETQYF
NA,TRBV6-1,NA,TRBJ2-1,TGTGCCAGCAGTGAAGGAGGCAGCCTCAATGAGCAGTTCTTC,CASSEGGSLNEQFF
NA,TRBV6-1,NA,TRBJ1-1,TGTGCCAGCAGTGAAGGGGCAGCGGTCACTGAAGCTTTCTTT,CASSEGAAVTEAFF
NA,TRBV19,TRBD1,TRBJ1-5,TGTGCCAGTAGTATCTACAGGGGCCCGGGACAGCCCCAGCATTTT,CASSIYRGPGQPQHF
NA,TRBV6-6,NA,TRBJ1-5,TGTGCCAGCAACCTTGGACAGCCCAATCAGCCCCAGCATTTT,CASNLGQPNQPQHF
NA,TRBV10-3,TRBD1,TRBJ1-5,TGTGCCATCAGTGTACAGGGGAACGGGAATCAGCCCCAGCATTTT,CAISVQGNGNQPQHF
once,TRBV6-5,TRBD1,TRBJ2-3,TGTGCCAGCAGAACAGGGGCCCGCACAGATACGCAGTATTTT,CASRTGARTDTQYF
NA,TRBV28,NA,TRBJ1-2,TGTGCCGCCCACCTGGGATGGGGGGATGGCTACACCTTC,CAAHLGWGDGYTF
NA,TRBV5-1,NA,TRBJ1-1,TGCGCCAGCAGCCGGGAGGGGGAGGACACTGAAGCTTTCTTT,CASSREGEDTEAFF
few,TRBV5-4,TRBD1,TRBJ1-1,TGTGCCAGCAGCTTGGGAGGACAGGGGAACACTGAAGCTTTCTTT,CASSLGGQGNTEAFF
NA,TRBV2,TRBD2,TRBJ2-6,TGTGCCAGCGATCGCGGGACTACTGGGGCCAACGTCCTGACTTTC,CASDRGTTGANVLTF
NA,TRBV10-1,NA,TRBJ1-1,TGCGCCAGCAGCGCCGATGGAGTGAACACTGAAGCTTTCTTT,CASSADGVNTEAFF
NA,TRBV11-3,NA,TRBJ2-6,TGTGCCAGCAGCCCAGGTCGAAGCGGGGCCAACGTCCTGACTTTC,CASSPGRSGANVLTF
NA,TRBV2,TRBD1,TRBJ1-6,TGTGCCAGCAGCCCAAGGACAGGGAACAATTCACCCCTCCACTTT,CASSPRTGNNSPLHF
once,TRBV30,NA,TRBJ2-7,TGTGCCTGGAGTGGTCCGGGGGACGAGCAGTACTTC,CAWSGPGDEQYF
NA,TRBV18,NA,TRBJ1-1,TGTGCCAGCTCAACGCAGGGATACACTGAAGCTTTCTTT,CASSTQGYTEAFF
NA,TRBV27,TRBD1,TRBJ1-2,TGTGCCAGCAGCCGGGACAGGGGCTATGGCTACACCTTC,CASSRDRGYGYTF
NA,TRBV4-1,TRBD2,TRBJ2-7,TGCGCCAGCAGCCAGGGGGGAGTTCGAGCGGGGTCCCACGAGCAGTACTTC,CASSQGGVRAGSHEQYF
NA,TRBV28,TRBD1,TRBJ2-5,TGTGCCAGCAGTACTAACCGGGACAGCGAAGAGACCCAGTACTTC,CASSTNRDSEETQYF
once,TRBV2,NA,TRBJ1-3,TGTGCCAGCAGTCCCTTACGGACAGTCGGAAACACCATATATTTT,CASSPLRTVGNTIYF
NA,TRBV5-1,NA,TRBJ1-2,TGCGCCAGCAGCCCCGGCGGGCCTAGAGATGGCTACACCTTC,CASSPGGPRDGYTF
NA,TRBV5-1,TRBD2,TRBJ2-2,TGCGCCAGCAGCTCCCCTAGCGGGGGGGCCAGGACCGGGGAGCTGTTTTTT,CASSSPSGGARTGELFF
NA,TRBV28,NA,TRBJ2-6,TGTGCCAGCAGTTTCCCTCTTCCAGGAGGGGCCAACGTCCTGACTTTC,CASSFPLPGGANVLTF
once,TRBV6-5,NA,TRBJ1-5,TGTGCCAGCAGGGTTAAGCAGGGGCTTAATCAGCCCCAGCATTTT,CASRVKQGLNQPQHF
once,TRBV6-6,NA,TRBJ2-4,TGTGCCAGCAGTGACAGGTCCTTAGCCAAAAACATTCAGTACTTC,CASSDRSLAKNIQYF
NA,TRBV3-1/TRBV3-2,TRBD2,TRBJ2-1,TGTGCCAGCAGCCCCAAGGCGGGGGGGGATCCCTCCTACAATGAGCAGTTCTTC,CASSPKAGGDPSYNEQFF
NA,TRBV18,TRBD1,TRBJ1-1,TGTGCCAGCTCACCTTCCGGGACAGCTAACACTGAAGCTTTCTTT,CASSPSGTANTEAFF
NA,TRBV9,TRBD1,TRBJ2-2,TGTGCCAGCAGCCCCAGACAGGGGGGCACCGGGGAGCTGTTTTTT,CASSPRQGGTGELFF
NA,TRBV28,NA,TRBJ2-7,TGTGCCAGCAGCACCTCTAGCAGCGAGCAGTACTTC,CASSTSSSEQYF
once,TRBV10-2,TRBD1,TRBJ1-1,TGCGCCAGCAGTGGGGACAGGCAGAACACTGAAGCTTTCTTT,CASSGDRQNTEAFF
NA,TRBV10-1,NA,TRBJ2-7,TGCGCCAGCAGTGCCCAGGTTTGCTCCTACGAGCAGTACTTC,CASSAQVCSYEQYF
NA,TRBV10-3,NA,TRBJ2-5,TGTGCCATCAGAACAGAGTCGGAAGAGACCCAGTACTTC,CAIRTESEETQYF
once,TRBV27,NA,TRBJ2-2,TGTGCCAGCACTGCCCGCCCGGCCGGGGAGCTGTTTTTT,CASTARPAGELFF
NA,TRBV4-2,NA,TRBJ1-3,TGTGCCAGCAGCCGTACGCTAGGACAGAGCAGTGGAAACACCATATATTTT,CASSRTLGQSSGNTIYF
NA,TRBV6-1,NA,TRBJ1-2,TGTGCCAGCAGTGAGGGACTCCGGGGAATTGATGGCTACACCTTC,CASSEGLRGIDGYTF
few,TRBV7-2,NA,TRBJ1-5,TGTGCCAGCAGCTCTAGGGGTGGGAGGCAGGGCAATCAGCCCCAGCATTTT,CASSSRGGRQGNQPQHF
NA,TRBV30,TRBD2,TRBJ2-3,TGTGCCTGGAGTAAAGCGGGGGGGAGCACAGATACGCAGTATTTT,CAWSKAGGSTDTQYF
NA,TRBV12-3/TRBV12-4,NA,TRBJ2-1,TGTGCCAGCACCTCATCCCGGAAGGAGGACTTGTTCTTC,CASTSSRKEDLFF
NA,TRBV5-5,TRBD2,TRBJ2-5,TGTGCCAGCAGCTTGAACGGGGGGGCCCGGACCCAGTACTTC,CASSLNGGARTQYF
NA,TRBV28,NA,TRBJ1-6,TGTGCCAGCAACGGGGTGACCCTGAATTCACCCCTCCACTTT,CASNGVTLNSPLHF
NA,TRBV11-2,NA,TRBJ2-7,TGTGCCAGCAGCTTCCTCAGCGACGAGCAGTACTTC,CASSFLSDEQYF
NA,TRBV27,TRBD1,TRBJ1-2,TGTGCCAGCAGTTCTGGACAGGGCCCTTATGGCTACACCTTC,CASSSGQGPYGYTF
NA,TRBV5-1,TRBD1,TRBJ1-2,TGCGCCAGCAGCCCGTCCGGGACAGGAGCCTCCCGGGGCTACACCTTC,CASSPSGTGASRGYTF
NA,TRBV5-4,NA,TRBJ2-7,TGTGCCAGCAGCTTGGCCGCGCTCTCCTACGAGCAGTACTTC,CASSLAALSYEQYF
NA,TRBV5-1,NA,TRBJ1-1,TGCGCCAGCAGCTTGTTTGGATTGGGCAGGGCCACTGAAGCTTTCTTT,CASSLFGLGRATEAFF
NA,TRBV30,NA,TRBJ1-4,TGTGCCTGGAGTTTTGGACAGACTAATGAAAAACTGTTTTTT,CAWSFGQTNEKLFF
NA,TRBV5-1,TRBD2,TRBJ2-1,TGCGCCAGCAGCTTTGCGGGGGGCGGTTCCGATGAGCAGTTCTTC,CASSFAGGGSDEQFF
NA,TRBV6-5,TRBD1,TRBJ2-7,TGTGCCGGGAGACAGGGGGGATCCTACGAGCAGTACTTC,CAGRQGGSYEQYF
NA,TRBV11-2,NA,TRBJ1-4,TGTGCCAGTGGAGCGGGTGGTGAAAAACTGTTTTTT,CASGAGGEKLFF